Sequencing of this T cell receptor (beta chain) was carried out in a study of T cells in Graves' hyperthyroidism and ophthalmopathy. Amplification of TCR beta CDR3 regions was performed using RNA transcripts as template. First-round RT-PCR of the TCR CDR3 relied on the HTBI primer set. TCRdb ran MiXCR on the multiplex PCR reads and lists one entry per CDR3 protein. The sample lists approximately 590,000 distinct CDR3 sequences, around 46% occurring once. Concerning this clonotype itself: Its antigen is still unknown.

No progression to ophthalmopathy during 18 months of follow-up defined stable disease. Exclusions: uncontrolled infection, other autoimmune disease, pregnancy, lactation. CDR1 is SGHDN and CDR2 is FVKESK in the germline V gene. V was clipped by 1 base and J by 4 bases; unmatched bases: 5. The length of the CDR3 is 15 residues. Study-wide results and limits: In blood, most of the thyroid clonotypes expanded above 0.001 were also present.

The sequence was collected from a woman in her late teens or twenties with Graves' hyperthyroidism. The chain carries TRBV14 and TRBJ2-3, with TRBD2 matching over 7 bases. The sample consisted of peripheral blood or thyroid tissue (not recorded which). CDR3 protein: CASSQGGGSPDTQYF. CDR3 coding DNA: TGTGCCAGCAGCCAAGGCGGCGGGAGTCCAGATACGCAGTATTTT.